The clone carrying this T cell receptor (beta chain) qualifies as large. Antigen specificity is unknown. Live CD3+CD8+TCRalphabeta+ cells were sorted into four subsets by PD-1 and/or TIGIT. This entry comes from a study of circulating CD8 cells and anti-PD-1 response in melanoma. Study-level information: About 45% of the 13 patients had prior targeted therapy or immunotherapy; seven did not. Study outcomes and limitations: Tumor reactivity was tested by peptide assays on expanded sorted subsets. Clonotype sharing was highest between DPOS and TIGIT subsets.

V lost 2 bases to trimming and J lost 4 bases; unmatched junction nucleotides: 5. This CDR3 contains 16 residues. Germline V gives CDR1 SGHTA, CDR2 FQGTGA. The QIAseq Immune Repertoire TCR panel built the libraries from roughly 15 ng of total RNA. TCRdb used MiXCR to reprocess the reads, holding one entry per CDR3 protein. The sample records about 450 distinct CDR3 sequences, roughly 8% being singletons. The chain has TRBV7-3 and TRBJ2-1; 10 bases fit TRBD2. Sequenced here: CD8+ T cells from PBMCs, sampled at baseline or after one month of anti-PD-1 therapy (not recorded which). This TCR came from a human donor with melanoma. The CDR3 here is CASSLSPAGGYNEQFF. Here the CDR3 DNA reads TGTGCCAGCAGCTTATCCCCAGCGGGGGGGTACAATGAGCAGTTCTTC.